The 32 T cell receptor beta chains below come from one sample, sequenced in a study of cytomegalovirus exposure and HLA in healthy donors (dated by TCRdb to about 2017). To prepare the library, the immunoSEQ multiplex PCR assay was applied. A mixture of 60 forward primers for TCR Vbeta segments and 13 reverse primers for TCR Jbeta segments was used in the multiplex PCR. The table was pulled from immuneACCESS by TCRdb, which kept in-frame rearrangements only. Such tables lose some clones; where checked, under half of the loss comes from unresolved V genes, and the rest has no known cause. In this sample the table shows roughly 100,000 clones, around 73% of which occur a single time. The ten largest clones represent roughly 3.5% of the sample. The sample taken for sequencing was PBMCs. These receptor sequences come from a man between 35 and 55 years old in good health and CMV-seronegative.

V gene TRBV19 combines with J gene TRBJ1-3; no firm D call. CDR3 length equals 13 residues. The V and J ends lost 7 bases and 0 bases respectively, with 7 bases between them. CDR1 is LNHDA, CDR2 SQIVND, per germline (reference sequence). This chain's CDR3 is CASKEYSGNTIYF. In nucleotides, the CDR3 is TGTGCCAGTAAGGAGTACTCTGGAAACACCATATATTTT.

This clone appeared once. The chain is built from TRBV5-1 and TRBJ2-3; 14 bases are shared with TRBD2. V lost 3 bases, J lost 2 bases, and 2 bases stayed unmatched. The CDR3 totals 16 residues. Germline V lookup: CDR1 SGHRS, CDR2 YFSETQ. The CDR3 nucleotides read TGCGCCAGCAGCTCGGGACTAGCGGGGGTCACAGATACGCAGTATTTT. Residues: CASSSGLAGVTDTQYF.

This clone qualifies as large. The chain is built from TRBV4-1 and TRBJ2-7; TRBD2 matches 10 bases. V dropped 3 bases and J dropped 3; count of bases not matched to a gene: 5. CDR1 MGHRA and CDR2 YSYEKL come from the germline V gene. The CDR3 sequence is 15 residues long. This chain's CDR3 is CASSQALAGNYEQYF. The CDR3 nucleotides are TGCGCCAGCAGCCAGGCACTAGCGGGGAACTACGAGCAGTACTTC.

The CDR3: CASSELSPRQPQHF. CDR3 DNA sequence: TGTGCCAGCAGCGAACTATCCCCCCGTCAGCCCCAGCATTTT. This rearrangement joins TRBV7-9 to TRBJ1-5; D gene ambiguous. The CDR3 is made up of 14 amino acids. V dropped 5 bases and J dropped 6 bases, with 14 bases sitting between them. The V gene's germline CDR1 is SEHNR and CDR2 FQNEAQ (reference sequence).

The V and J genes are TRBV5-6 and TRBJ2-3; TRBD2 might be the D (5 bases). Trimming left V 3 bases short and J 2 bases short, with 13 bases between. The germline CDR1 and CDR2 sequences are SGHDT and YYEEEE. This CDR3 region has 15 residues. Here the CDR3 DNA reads TGTGCCAGCAGCTCGGTACGGGGTTCCACAGATACGCAGTATTTT. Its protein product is CASSSVRGSTDTQYF.

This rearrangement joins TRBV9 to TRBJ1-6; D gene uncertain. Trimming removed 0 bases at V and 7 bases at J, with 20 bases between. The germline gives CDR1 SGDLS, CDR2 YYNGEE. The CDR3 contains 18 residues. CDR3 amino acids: CASSVGSGGTDMNSPLHF. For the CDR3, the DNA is TGTGCCAGCAGCGTAGGATCCGGTGGCACCGACATGAATTCACCCCTCCACTTT.

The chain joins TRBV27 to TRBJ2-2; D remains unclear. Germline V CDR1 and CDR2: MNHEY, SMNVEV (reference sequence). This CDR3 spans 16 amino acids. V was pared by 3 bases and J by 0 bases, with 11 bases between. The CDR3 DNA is TGTGCCAGCAGTTTTGGATGGCAGGCGAACACCGGGGAGCTGTTTTTT. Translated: CASSFGWQANTGELFF.

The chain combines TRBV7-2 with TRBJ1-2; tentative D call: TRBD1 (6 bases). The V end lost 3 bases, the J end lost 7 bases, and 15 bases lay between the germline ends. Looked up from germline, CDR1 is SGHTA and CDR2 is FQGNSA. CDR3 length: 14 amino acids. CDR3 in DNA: TGTGCCAGCAGCTTCTTGGCGGGGGCGGTTGGCTACACCTTC. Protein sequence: CASSFLAGAVGYTF.

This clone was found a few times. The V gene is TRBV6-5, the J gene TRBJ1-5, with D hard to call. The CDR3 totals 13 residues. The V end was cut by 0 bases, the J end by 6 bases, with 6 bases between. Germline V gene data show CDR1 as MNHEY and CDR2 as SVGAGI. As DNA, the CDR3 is TGTGCCAGCAGTTACTCGGAGAGTCAGCCCCAGCATTTT. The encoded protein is CASSYSESQPQHF.

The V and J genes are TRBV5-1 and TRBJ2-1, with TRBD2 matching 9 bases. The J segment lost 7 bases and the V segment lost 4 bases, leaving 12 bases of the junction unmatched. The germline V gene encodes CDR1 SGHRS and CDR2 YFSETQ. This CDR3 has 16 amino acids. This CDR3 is CASSPVQTSGGNEQFF. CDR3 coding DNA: TGCGCCAGCAGCCCGGTCCAGACTAGCGGAGGGAATGAGCAGTTCTTC.

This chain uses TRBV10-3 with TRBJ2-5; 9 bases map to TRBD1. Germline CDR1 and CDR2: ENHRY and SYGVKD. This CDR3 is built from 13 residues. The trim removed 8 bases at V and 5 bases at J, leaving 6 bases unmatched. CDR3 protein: CAIQQGAEETQYF. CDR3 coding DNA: TGTGCCATCCAACAGGGGGCTGAGGAGACCCAGTACTTC.

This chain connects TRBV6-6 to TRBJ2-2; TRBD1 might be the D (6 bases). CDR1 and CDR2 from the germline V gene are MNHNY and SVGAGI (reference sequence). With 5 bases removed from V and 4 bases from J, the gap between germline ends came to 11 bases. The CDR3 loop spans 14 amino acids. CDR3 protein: CASSPTGTTGELFF. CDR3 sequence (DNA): TGTGCCAGCAGTCCCACAGGGACCACCGGGGAGCTGTTTTTT.

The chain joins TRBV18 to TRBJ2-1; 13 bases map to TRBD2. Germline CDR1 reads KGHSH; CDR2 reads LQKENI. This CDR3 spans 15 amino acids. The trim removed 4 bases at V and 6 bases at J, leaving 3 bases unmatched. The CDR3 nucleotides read TGTGCCAGCTCACTAGGACTAGCGGGGGTCAATGAGCAGTTCTTC. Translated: CASSLGLAGVNEQFF.

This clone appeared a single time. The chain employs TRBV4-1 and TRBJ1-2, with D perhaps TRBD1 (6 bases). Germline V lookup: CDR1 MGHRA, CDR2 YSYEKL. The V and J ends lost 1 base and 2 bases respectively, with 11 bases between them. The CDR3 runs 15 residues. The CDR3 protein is CASSQGGQRNYGYTF. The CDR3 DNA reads TGCGCCAGCAGCCAAGGGGGACAACGAAACTATGGCTACACCTTC.

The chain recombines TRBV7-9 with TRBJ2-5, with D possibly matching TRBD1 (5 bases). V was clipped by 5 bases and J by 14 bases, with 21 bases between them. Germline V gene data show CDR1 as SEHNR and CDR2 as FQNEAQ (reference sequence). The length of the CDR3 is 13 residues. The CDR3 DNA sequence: TGTGCCAGCAGCGGTTTGGCAAACAGGAGCCTTTACTTC. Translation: CASSGLANRSLYF.

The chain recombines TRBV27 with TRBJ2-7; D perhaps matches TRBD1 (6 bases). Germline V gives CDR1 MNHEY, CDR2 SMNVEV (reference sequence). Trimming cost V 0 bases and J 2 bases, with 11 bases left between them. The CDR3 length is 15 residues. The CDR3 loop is CASSLSGGSPYEQYF. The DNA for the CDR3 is TGTGCCAGCAGTTTATCAGGGGGATCCCCCTACGAGCAGTACTTC.

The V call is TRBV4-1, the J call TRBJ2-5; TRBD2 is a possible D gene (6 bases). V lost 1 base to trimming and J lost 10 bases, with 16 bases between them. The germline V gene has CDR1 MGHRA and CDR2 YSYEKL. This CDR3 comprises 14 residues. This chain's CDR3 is CASSQAGLFEVQYF. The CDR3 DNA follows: TGCGCCAGCAGCCAAGCGGGACTCTTCGAGGTCCAGTACTTC.

CDR3 residues: CASSLALGGKLFF. The CDR3 DNA reads TGTGCCAGCAGCTTGGCCCTGGGGGGAAAACTGTTTTTT. This rearrangement joins TRBV5-5 to TRBJ1-4; D perhaps matches TRBD1 (5 bases). The germline V and J ends were trimmed by 0 bases and 10 bases, with 10 bases remaining between them. The CDR3 is 13 amino acids. From germline, CDR1 is SGHKS and CDR2 YYEKEE (reference sequence).

Written as DNA, the CDR3 is TGTGCCAGCACCGAAGTAGAGGGGGGGCGTGAGCAGTTCTTC. Translated, it gives CASTEVEGGREQFF. The rearrangement uses TRBV27 and TRBJ2-1; D is perhaps TRBD2 (7 bases). Germline V CDR1 and CDR2: MNHEY, SMNVEV (reference sequence). The V end lost 7 bases, the J end lost 9 bases, and 19 bases lay between the germline ends. The length of the CDR3 is 14 residues.

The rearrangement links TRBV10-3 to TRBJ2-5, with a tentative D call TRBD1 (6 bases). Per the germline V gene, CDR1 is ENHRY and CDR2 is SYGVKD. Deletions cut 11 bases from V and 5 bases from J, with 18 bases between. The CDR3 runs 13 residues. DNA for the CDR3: TGTGCCTCCGGTCCCAGGGGTCGGGAGACCCAGTACTTC. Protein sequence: CASGPRGRETQYF.

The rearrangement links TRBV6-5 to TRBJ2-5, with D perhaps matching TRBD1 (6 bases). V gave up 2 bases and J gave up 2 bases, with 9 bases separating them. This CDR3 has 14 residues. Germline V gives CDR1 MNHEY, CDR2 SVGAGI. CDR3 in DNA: TGTGCCAGCAGTTACCTCGGACAGCAAGAGACCCAGTACTTC. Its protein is CASSYLGQQETQYF.

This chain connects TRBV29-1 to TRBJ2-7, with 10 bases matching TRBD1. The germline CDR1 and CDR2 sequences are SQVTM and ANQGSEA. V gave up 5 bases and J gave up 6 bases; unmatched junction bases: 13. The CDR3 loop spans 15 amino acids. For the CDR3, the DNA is TGCAGCGTTACTCCCAGCGGGACAGGGGATGCCGAGCAGTACTTC. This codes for CSVTPSGTGDAEQYF.

This CDR3 is CASSYSGTASTEAFF. The DNA for the CDR3 is TGTGCCAGCAGTTACTCAGGGACAGCATCCACTGAAGCTTTCTTT. This chain connects TRBV6-5 to TRBJ1-1, with 7 bases fitting TRBD1. Losses at the gene ends were 0 bases for V and 4 bases for J; bases not matched to a gene: 5. The V gene's germline CDR1 is MNHEY and CDR2 SVGAGI. CDR3 length equals 15 residues.

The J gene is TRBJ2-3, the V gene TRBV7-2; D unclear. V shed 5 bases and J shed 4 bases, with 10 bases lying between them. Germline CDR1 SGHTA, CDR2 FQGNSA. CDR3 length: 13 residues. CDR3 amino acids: CASSPPAADTQYF. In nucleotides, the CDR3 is TGTGCCAGCAGCCCACCTGCAGCAGATACGCAGTATTTT.

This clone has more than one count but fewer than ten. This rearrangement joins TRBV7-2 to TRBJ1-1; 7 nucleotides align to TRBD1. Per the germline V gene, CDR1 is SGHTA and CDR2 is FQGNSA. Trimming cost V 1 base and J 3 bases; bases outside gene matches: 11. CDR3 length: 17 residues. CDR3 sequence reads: CASSLVAFFTGDTEAFF. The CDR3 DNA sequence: TGTGCCAGCAGCTTAGTTGCGTTTTTTACAGGGGACACTGAAGCTTTCTTT.

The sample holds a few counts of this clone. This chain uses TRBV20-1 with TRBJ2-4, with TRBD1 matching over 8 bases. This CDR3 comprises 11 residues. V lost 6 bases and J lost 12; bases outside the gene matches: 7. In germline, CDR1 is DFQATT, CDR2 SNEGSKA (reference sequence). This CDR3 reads CSARTGFSQYF. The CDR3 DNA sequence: TGCAGTGCGAGGACAGGGTTTTCTCAGTACTTC.

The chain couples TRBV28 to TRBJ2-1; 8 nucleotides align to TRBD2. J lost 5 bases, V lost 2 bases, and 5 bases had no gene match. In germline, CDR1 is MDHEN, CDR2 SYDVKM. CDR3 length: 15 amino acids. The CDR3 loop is CASSLAGGQNNEQFF. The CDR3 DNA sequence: TGTGCCAGCAGTTTAGCGGGGGGCCAAAACAATGAGCAGTTCTTC.

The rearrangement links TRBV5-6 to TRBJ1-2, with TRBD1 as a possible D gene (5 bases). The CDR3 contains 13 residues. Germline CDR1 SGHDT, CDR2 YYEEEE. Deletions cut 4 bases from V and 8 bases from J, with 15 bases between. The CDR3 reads CASSRWGAGGYTF. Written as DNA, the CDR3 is TGTGCCAGCAGCCGATGGGGCGCCGGGGGCTACACCTTC.

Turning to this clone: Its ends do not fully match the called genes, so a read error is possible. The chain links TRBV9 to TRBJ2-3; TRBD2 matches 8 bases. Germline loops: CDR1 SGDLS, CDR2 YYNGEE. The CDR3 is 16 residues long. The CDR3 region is CASSVAVAGSIDTQYF. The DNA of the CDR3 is TGTGCCAGCAGCGTAGCTGTAGCGGGGAGCATAGATACGCAGTATTTT.

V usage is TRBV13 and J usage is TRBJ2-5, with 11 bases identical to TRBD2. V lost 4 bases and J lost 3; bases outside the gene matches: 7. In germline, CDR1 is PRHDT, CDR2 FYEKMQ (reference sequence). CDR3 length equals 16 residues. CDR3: CASSSYSGGAEETQYF. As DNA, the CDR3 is TGTGCCAGCAGCTCCTATAGCGGGGGGGCGGAAGAGACCCAGTACTTC. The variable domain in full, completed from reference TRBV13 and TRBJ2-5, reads AAGVIQSPRHLIKEKRETATLKCYPIPRHDTVYWYQQGPGQDPQFLISFYEKMQSDKGSIPDRFSAQQFSDYHSELNMSSLELGDSALYFCASSSYSGGAEETQYFGPGTRLLVL.

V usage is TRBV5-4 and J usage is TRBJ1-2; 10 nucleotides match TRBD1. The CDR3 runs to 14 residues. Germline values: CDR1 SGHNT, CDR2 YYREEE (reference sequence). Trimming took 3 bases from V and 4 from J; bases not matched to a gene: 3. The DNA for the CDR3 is TGTGCCAGCAGCTCGGACAGGGGGAGCTATGGCTACACCTTC. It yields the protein CASSSDRGSYGYTF.

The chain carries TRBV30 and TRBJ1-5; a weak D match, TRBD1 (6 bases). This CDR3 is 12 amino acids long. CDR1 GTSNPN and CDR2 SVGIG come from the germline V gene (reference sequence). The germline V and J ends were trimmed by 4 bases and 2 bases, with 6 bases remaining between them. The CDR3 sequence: CAWTGGNQPQHF. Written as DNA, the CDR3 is TGTGCCTGGACAGGGGGCAATCAGCCCCAGCATTTT.